The 29 T cell receptor beta chains given below trace back to one sample, sequenced in a study of CXCR3-negative and CXCR3-positive naive CD8 T cells. The TRB libraries of cDNA were built by UMI-labeled 5' RACE. TCRdb reprocessed the 5' RACE reads, with one entry per CDR3 protein and no DNA. The sample totals roughly 86,000 distinct CDR3 sequences. Sequencing input: naive CXCR3- CD8+ T cells from blood. Stated subset: CD45RO-CCR7+CD27+CD95- naive CD8+ T cells lacking CXCR3 (TNR3-). The source of these receptors is a human donor in good health. Some clones in this sample may be carry-over from other donors' samples.

This chain uses TRBV5-1 with TRBJ2-7; TCRdb indicates TRBD1, and absent DNA this call remains unverified. The germline CDR1 and CDR2 sequences are SGHRS and YFSETQ. CDR3 length: 12 amino acids. Here the CDR3 reads CASRRGSEEQYF.

V is TRBV5-6 and J is TRBJ2-2; TCRdb's D call, TRBD1, is unchecked because there is no DNA. The germline CDR1 and CDR2 sequences are SGHDT and YYEEEE. This CDR3 region has 16 residues. The CDR3 sequence is CASSLADPPGTGELFF.

CDR3 loop: CASSWTSGSEETQYF. The rearrangement links TRBV12-3 or TRBV12-4 to TRBJ2-5; there is no DNA to check the TCRdb D call of TRBD2. This CDR3 has 15 amino acids.

The genes are TRBV29-1 and TRBJ2-1. Germline loops: CDR1 SQVTM, CDR2 ANQGSEA. CDR3 length equals 14 residues. CDR3 region: CSVVSGDFYNEQFF.

The gene calls are TRBV6-6 and TRBJ1-1; absent DNA, TCRdb's TRBD1 call cannot be checked. The CDR3 extends over 13 amino acids. Germline V gene data show CDR1 as MNHNY and CDR2 as SVGAGI (reference sequence). The CDR3 protein is CASSNGGTGGAFF.

The V call is TRBV18, the J call TRBJ1-3. CDR1 and CDR2 from the germline V gene are KGHSH and LQKENI. This CDR3 has 15 residues. The CDR3 here is CASEPETSSGNTIYF. Complete variable domain (other parts from reference TRBV18 and TRBJ1-3): NAGVMQNPRHLVRRRGQEARLRCSPMKGHSHVYWYRQLPEEGLKFMVYLQKENIIDESGMPKERFSAEFPKEGPSILRIQQVVRGDSAAYFCASEPETSSGNTIYFGEGSWLTVV.

This chain uses TRBV15 with TRBJ2-3; there is no DNA to check the TCRdb D call of TRBD1. The CDR3 is 18 residues long. CDR1 is LNHNV, CDR2 YYDKDF, per germline (reference sequence). The CDR3 is CATSSMKYRGLDTDTQYF.

The rearrangement uses TRBV19 and TRBJ1-1. Looked up from germline, CDR1 is LNHDA and CDR2 is SQIVND (reference sequence). The CDR3 spans 16 residues. Here the CDR3 reads CASSIVWEDPSTEAFF.

This CDR3 reads CASSPQGNTGELFF. The V gene is TRBV7-3, the J gene TRBJ2-2; with no DNA, the TCRdb D assignment of TRBD1 cannot be verified. CDR3 length equals 14 residues. Germline V CDR1 and CDR2: SGHTA, FQGTGA.

The chain combines TRBV4-3 with TRBJ1-3. The CDR3 is 16 amino acids. The germline CDR1 and CDR2 sequences are LGHNA and YSLEER. Here the CDR3 reads CASSQDLPGSGNTIYF.

The rearrangement links TRBV4-2 to TRBJ1-2; lacking DNA, the TRBD1 call made by TCRdb goes unchecked. This CDR3 comprises 15 residues. In germline, CDR1 is LGHNA, CDR2 YNFKEQ. The CDR3 sequence is CASSQGDRVGYGYTF.

This chain joins TRBV4-3 and TRBJ2-5. Germline V gene sequence: CDR1 LGHNA, CDR2 YSLEER. The CDR3 consists of 14 residues. CDR3: CASSQVWGGETQYF.

The chain is built from TRBV9 and TRBJ2-3. This CDR3 comprises 12 residues. The V gene's germline CDR1 is SGDLS and CDR2 YYNGEE. The CDR3 loop reads CASSVVTDTQYF.

The chain combines TRBV20-1 with TRBJ2-2; TCRdb calls TRBD1, which cannot be checked without DNA. CDR1 is DFQATT and CDR2 is SNEGSKA in the germline V gene (reference sequence). The CDR3 sequence is 13 residues long. The CDR3: CSALTGVAGELFF.

This chain connects TRBV7-9 to TRBJ2-7; TCRdb designates TRBD1, a call that cannot be tested without DNA. Germline V gene data show CDR1 as SEHNR and CDR2 as FQNEAQ (reference sequence). The CDR3 is 16 amino acids. The CDR3 reads CASSAFDRGPDYEQYF.

The J gene is TRBJ2-1, the V gene TRBV12-3 or TRBV12-4; the TRBD2 assignment by TCRdb is unverifiable without DNA. The CDR3 is 17 amino acids. This CDR3 is CASSPGWVAGVENEQFF.

V gene TRBV12-3 or TRBV12-4 combines with J gene TRBJ1-5; TCRdb designates TRBD1, a call that cannot be tested without DNA. This CDR3 spans 14 amino acids. CDR3 loop: CASTLTGSNQPQRF.

The rearrangement joins TRBV10-3 to TRBJ2-7; TCRdb returns TRBD1, unconfirmable since there is no DNA. Germline assignment: CDR1 ENHRY and CDR2 SYGVKD. This CDR3 contains 15 residues. This CDR3 reads CAIRESGTEDYEQYF.

V is TRBV28 and J is TRBJ2-5; TCRdb returns TRBD2, unconfirmable since there is no DNA. The CDR3 has 15 amino acids. CDR1 is MDHEN, CDR2 SYDVKM, per germline. CDR3 in amino acids: CASSPSWDSRETQYF. Supplemented by reference TRBV28 and TRBJ2-5, the full variable domain reads DVKVTQSSRYLVKRTGEKVFLECVQDMDHENMFWYRQDPGLGLRLIYFSYDVKMKEKGDIPEGYSVSREKKERFSLILESASTNQTSMYLCASSPSWDSRETQYFGPGTRLLVL.

The chain couples TRBV30 to TRBJ1-1; lacking DNA, the TRBD1 call made by TCRdb goes unchecked. CDR1 and CDR2 from the germline V gene are GTSNPN and SVGIG (reference sequence). There are 14 residues in the CDR3. This CDR3 is CAWSPGTGYTEAFF. The full variable domain, in which reference TRBV30 and TRBJ1-1 provide the parts outside the CDR3, is SQTIHQWPATLVQPVGSPLSLECTVEGTSNPNLYWYRQAAGRGLQLLFYSVGIGQISSEVPQNLSASRPQDRQFILSSKKLLLSDSGFYLCAWSPGTGYTEAFFGQGTRLTVV.

The rearrangement links TRBV3-1 to TRBJ2-1; TCRdb names TRBD2, which stays unverified in the absence of DNA. CDR1 LGHDT and CDR2 YNNKEL come from the germline V gene (reference sequence). The CDR3 is 19 amino acids. The CDR3 region is CASSQIAGTSGGSYNEQFF.

The chain carries TRBV28 and TRBJ2-1; absent DNA, TCRdb's TRBD1 call cannot be checked. Germline V lookup: CDR1 MDHEN, CDR2 SYDVKM. The CDR3 consists of 12 residues. CDR3 sequence: CACHRGTSEQFF.

The chain has TRBV6-5 and TRBJ2-1; checking the TCRdb D call of TRBD2 is not possible without DNA. The length of the CDR3 is 14 residues. Germline V gene sequence: CDR1 MNHEY, CDR2 SVGAGI. The chain's CDR3 is CASGYSAGPNEQFF.

The chain carries TRBV20-1 and TRBJ1-6. CDR1 and CDR2 from the germline V gene are DFQATT and SNEGSKA (reference sequence). This CDR3 contains 14 residues. This CDR3 reads CSARRRESGSPLHF.

The chain links TRBV20-1 to TRBJ1-1. Germline CDR1 is DFQATT and CDR2 is SNEGSKA (reference sequence). This CDR3 region has 14 residues. The CDR3 here is CSALSFPENTEAFF.

The genes are TRBV7-7 and TRBJ2-5; the D gene TCRdb calls, TRBD2, cannot be checked with no DNA. The CDR3 is 15 amino acids. Germline CDR1 and CDR2: SSHAT and FNYEAQ (reference sequence). The CDR3 region is CASSLDGTAQETQYF.

J is TRBJ2-3 and V is TRBV5-1; TCRdb proposes TRBD1, but this gene call is untestable without DNA. This CDR3 contains 16 residues. The germline V gene has CDR1 SGHRS and CDR2 YFSETQ. The CDR3 is CASSPRGGSGTDTQYF.

CDR3 region: CTVGESSYNEQFF. This sequence joins TRBV29-1 and TRBJ2-1; the TCRdb call, TRBD1, lacks DNA for checking. This CDR3 is built from 13 residues. Germline V gene sequence: CDR1 SQVTM, CDR2 ANQGSEA.

This chain joins TRBV12-3 or TRBV12-4 and TRBJ2-1; TCRdb proposes TRBD1, but this gene call is untestable without DNA. The CDR3 has 14 amino acids. The CDR3 here is CASTETGSPGEQFF.